This T cell receptor (beta chain) stems from a study of hypomethylating agent response in myelodysplastic syndrome. Note on this clone: Its antigen is currently unknown.

The ends were cut back, 0 bases at V and 2 bases at J, with 7 bases in the middle. This CDR3 has 14 amino acids. In germline, CDR1 is LGHNA, CDR2 YSLEER. The study, taken as a whole, reports: Non-responders showed more contracted clonotypes post-treatment, while responders showed more novel ones. Across all patients and within response groups, hypomethylating treatment left richness, diversity and clonality without significant change.

Each sample had around 360 ng DNA, as two 200 ng replicates, at survey resolution. The protocol was immunoSEQ multiplex PCR, while the TCRdb copy is restricted to in-frame clones and leaves out a portion. The sample lists about 5,000 clones, roughly 87% seen once, with 20% to 25% in the top ten. The chain carries TRBV4-3 and TRBJ1-2, with D possibly being TRBD1 (5 bases). This clonotype originated in a human donor with myelodysplastic syndrome. The sample was bone marrow, taken before or after starting hypomethylating agent treatment for myelodysplastic syndrome (not recorded which). Here the CDR3 DNA reads TGCGCCAGCAGCCAAGATAACAGGAACTATGGCTACACCTTC. Amino acid sequence: CASSQDNRNYGYTF.